These T cell receptor beta chains were read from a single sample in a study of shared clonotypes between healthy human individuals. The protocol was immunoSEQ multiplex PCR, while the TCRdb copy is restricted to in-frame clones and leaves out a portion. Of millions of clones detected, over 85% appear once; the ten largest clones hold more than 0.12%. The sample taken for sequencing was naive CD4+ T cells sorted from blood. The receptors were sampled from a man younger than 35 in good health. The CDR3 runs from the conserved cysteine through the conserved F or W. Each record gives: V gene, J gene, clone size, D gene, CDR3 DNA, CDR3 protein. D genes are given only for firm matches. Size values are once, few and many counts, or a class for expanded clones, and some rows have none.

TRBV27	TRBJ1-2	.	.	TGTGCCAGCAGTTTTAGGGGACCCCAGGCTTTCTATGGCTACACCTTC	CASSFRGPQAFYGYTF
TRBV6-5	TRBJ1-5	.	.	TGTGCCAGCAGGGGAGGCTCGGCCAATCAGCCCCAGCATTTT	CASRGGSANQPQHF
TRBV10-3	TRBJ1-1	.	.	TGTGCCATCAGTGAGGGCCTTATGAACACTGAAGCTTTCTTT	CAISEGLMNTEAFF
TRBV18	TRBJ1-1	.	.	TGTGCCAGCTCACGACAGAAAAACACTGAAGCTTTCTTT	CASSRQKNTEAFF
TRBV30	TRBJ1-3	.	.	TGTGCCTGGAGTGTACCAGGCTCTGGAAACACCATATATTTT	CAWSVPGSGNTIYF
TRBV30	TRBJ2-7	once	.	TGTGCCTGGAATCAGGGAAGCTCCTACGAGCAGTACTTC	CAWNQGSSYEQYF
TRBV7-9	TRBJ1-1	.	.	TGTGCCAGCAGCTTCGAGGTGAACACTGAAGCTTTCTTT	CASSFEVNTEAFF
TRBV5-4	TRBJ2-1	.	.	TGTGCCAGCAGCTTGGGTGTTGGGATCGGTGAGCAGTTCTTC	CASSLGVGIGEQFF
TRBV7-7	TRBJ2-2	.	.	TGTGCTAGCAGCTTAACGGGGGTGAACACCGGGGAGCTGTTTTTT	CASSLTGVNTGELFF
TRBV7-3	TRBJ1-1	.	.	TGTGCCAGCAGCTTAATTGCGAACACTGAAGCTTTCTTT	CASSLIANTEAFF
TRBV9	TRBJ2-7	.	.	TGTGCCAGCAGCGTGATTTCAGGATCTGATGAGCAGTACTTC	CASSVISGSDEQYF
TRBV20-1	TRBJ1-1	.	.	TGCAGTGCCGGCTCTTTAACTGAAGCTTTCTTT	CSAGSLTEAFF
TRBV7-2	TRBJ1-2	.	.	TGTGCCAGCAGCTTGGGGGAGGCAATCGGCTACACCTTC	CASSLGEAIGYTF
TRBV28	TRBJ2-7	.	.	TGTGCCAGCAGTTCCCGGACACTTTACGAGCAGTACTTC	CASSSRTLYEQYF
TRBV4-3	TRBJ2-4	.	.	TGCGCCAGCAGCCAAGGGACAAATAAAAACATTCAGTACTTC	CASSQGTNKNIQYF
TRBV11-2	TRBJ2-7	.	.	TGTGCCAGCAGCCCTAGAGGTGGGGCCTACGAGCAGTACTTC	CASSPRGGAYEQYF
TRBV6-5	TRBJ2-3	.	TRBD1	TGTGCCAGCAGCCGCGACAGGGGCACAGATACGCAGTATTTT	CASSRDRGTDTQYF
TRBV4-2	TRBJ2-2	.	TRBD2	TGTGCCAGCAGCCAGAGGACTAGCGGGGGCCCCGGGGAGCTGTTTTTT	CASSQRTSGGPGELFF
TRBV10-3	TRBJ1-1	.	.	TGTGCCATCGCGGTCGGACCGAACACTGAAGCTTTCTTT	CAIAVGPNTEAFF
TRBV30	TRBJ2-3	.	.	TGTGCCTGGTCCCGGGACCTATACACAGATACGCAGTATTTT	CAWSRDLYTDTQYF
TRBV5-6	TRBJ2-2	.	.	TGTGCCAGCAGCCGGGGGACCGTCAGCACCGGGGAGCTGTTTTTT	CASSRGTVSTGELFF
TRBV7-8	TRBJ2-3	.	TRBD2	TGTGCCAGCAGCTTATCCTCGATAGCGGGGTACACAGATACGCAGTATTTT	CASSLSSIAGYTDTQYF
TRBV4-1	TRBJ2-1	.	.	TGCGCCAGCAGCCAAGAAGGGAGCTCCTACAATGAGCAGTTCTTC	CASSQEGSSYNEQFF